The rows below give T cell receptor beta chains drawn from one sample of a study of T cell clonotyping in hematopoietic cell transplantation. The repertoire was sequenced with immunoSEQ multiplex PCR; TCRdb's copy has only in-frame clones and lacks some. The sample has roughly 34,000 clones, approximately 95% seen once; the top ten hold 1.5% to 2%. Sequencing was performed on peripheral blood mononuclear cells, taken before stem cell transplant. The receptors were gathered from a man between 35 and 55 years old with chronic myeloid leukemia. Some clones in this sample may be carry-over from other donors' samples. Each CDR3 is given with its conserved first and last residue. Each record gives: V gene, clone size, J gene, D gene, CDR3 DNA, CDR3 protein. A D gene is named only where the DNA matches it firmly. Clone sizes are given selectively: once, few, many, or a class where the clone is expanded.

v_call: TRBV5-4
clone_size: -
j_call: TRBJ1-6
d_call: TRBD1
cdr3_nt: TGTGCCAGCAGCGTGGACAGGGGGCATTCACCCCTCCACTTT
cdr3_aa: CASSVDRGHSPLHF

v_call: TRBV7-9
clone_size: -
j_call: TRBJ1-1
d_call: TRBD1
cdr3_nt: TGTGCCAGCAGTCGCTCGGGACAGGGAAACACTGAAGCTTTCTTT
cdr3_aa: CASSRSGQGNTEAFF

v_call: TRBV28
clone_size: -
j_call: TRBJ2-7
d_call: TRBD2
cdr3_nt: TGTGCCACTATAGCGGGGGGGACCCTCGAGCAGTACTTC
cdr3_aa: CATIAGGTLEQYF

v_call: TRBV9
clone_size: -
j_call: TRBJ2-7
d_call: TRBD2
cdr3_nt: TGTGCCAGCAGCCCCGGGGGGACTAGCGGGGGCTACGAGCAGTACTTC
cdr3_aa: CASSPGGTSGGYEQYF

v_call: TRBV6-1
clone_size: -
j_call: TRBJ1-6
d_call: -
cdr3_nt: TGTGCCAGCAGTGGCCGGTTCAGGGTAGGAAATTCACCCCTCCACTTT
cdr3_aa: CASSGRFRVGNSPLHF

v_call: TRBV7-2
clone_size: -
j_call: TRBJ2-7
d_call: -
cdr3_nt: TGTGCCAGCAGCTCCCCACCCATTTACGAGCAGTACTTC
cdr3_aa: CASSSPPIYEQYF

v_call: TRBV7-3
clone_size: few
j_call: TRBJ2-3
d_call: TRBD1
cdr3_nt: TGTGCCAGCAGCTTAGGGACAGAATTCACAGATACGCAGTATTTT
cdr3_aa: CASSLGTEFTDTQYF

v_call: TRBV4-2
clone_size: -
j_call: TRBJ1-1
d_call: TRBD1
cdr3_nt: TGTGCCAGCAGCCAAGATTCAGGGGGGATGAACACTGAAGCTTTCTTT
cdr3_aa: CASSQDSGGMNTEAFF

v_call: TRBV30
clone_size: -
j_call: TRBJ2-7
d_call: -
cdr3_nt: TGTGCCTGGAGTGTAGACCCGCGTAGAAAGCAGTACTTC
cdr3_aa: CAWSVDPRRKQYF

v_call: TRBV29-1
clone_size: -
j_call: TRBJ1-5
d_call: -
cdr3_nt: TGCAGCGTGGCCTCCGGTAGCAATCAGCCCCAGCATTTT
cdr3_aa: CSVASGSNQPQHF

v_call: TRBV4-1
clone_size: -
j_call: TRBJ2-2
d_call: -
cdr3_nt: TGCGCCAGCAGCCAAGGGGGGGTAACCGGGGAGCTGTTTTTT
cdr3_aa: CASSQGGVTGELFF

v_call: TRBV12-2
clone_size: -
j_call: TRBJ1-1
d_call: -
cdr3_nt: TGTGCAAGTCGCTTAGCGGGACAGCTCTGGGCTTTCTTT
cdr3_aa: CASRLAGQLWAFF

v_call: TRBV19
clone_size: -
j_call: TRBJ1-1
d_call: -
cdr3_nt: TGTGCCAGTAGTACGACAGGTGAAACTGAAGCTTTCTTT
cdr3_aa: CASSTTGETEAFF

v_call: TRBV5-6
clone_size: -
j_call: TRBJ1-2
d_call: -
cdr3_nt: TGTGCCAGCAGCTTGCGAGGGGGATATTTGTATGGCTACACCTTC
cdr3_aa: CASSLRGGYLYGYTF

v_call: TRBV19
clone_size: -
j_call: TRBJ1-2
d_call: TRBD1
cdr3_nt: TGTGCCAGTAGTCCTAACTACCCGGGACAGGGCTTCAGCTATGGCTACACCTTC
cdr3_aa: CASSPNYPGQGFSYGYTF

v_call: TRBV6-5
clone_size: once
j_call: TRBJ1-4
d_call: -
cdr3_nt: TGTGCCAGCAGTCTACTCCAGGGATCCGGTGAAAAACTGTTTTTT
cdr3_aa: CASSLLQGSGEKLFF

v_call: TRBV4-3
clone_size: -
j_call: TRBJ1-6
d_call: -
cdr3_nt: TGCGCCAGCAGCCAGAAGATACAGGGAGAGGTTAACTTTTCACCCCTCCACTTT
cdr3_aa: CASSQKIQGEVNFSPLHF

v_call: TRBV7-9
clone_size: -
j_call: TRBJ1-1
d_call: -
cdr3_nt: TGTGCCAGCAGCCACCGACAGATAAACACTGAAGCTTTCTTT
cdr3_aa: CASSHRQINTEAFF

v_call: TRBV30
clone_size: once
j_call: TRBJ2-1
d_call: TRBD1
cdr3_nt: TGTGCCTGGAGGAAGGGGCAGGGGGATGAGCAGTTCTTC
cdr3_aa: CAWRKGQGDEQFF

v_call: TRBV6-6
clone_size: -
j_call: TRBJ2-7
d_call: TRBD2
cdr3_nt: TGTGCCAGCAGTTACGGGGGAGGGCGGGGAAGACACGAGCAGTACTTC
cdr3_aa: CASSYGGGRGRHEQYF

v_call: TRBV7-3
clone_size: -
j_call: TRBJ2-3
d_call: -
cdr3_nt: TGTGCCAGCAGCCCCACCCAGGGCCTCACAAGAAACACAGATACGCAGTATTTT
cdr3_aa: CASSPTQGLTRNTDTQYF

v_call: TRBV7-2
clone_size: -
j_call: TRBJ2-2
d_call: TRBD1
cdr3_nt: TGTGCCAGCAGCTTAGTGGGGACAGGGCTCCTAGGGACCGGGGAGCTGTTTTTT
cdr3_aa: CASSLVGTGLLGTGELFF

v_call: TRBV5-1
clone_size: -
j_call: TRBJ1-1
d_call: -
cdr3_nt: TGCGCCAGCAGCTTGACAGCCAACACTGAAGCTTTCTTT
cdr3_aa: CASSLTANTEAFF

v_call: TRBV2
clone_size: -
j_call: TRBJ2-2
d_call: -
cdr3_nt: TGTGCCAGCAGGAGGGTGGACACCGGGGAGCTGTTTTTT
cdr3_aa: CASRRVDTGELFF

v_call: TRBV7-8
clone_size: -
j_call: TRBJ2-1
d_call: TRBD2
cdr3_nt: TGTGCCAGCAGCGGGAGCGGGGGGGCCGGGAATGAGCAGTTCTTC
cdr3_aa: CASSGSGGAGNEQFF

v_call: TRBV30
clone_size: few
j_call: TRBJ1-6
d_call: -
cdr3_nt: TGTGCCTGGAGGAGACAGTTAGTTCGGTCTCCCCTCCACTTT
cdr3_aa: CAWRRQLVRSPLHF

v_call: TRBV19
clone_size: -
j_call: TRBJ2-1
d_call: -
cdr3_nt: TGTGCCAGTAGTCGACCCGGACGGATCGAACCCTACAATGAGCAGTTCTTC
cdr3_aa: CASSRPGRIEPYNEQFF

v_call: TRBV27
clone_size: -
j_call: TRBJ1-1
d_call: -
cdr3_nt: TGTGCCAGCAGTCTCAGACTAGGGCAGAAAACTGAAGCTTTCTTT
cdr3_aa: CASSLRLGQKTEAFF

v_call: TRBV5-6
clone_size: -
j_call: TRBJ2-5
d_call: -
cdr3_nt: TGTGCCAGCAGCTCACAGTTTCAAGAGACCCAGTACTTC
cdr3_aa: CASSSQFQETQYF

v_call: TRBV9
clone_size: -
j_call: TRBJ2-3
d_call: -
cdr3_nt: TGTGCCAGCAGCTTGGACCCAGGGACGCAGTATTTT
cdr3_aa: CASSLDPGTQYF

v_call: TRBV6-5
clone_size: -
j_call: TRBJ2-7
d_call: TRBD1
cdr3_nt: TGTGCCAGCAGACCGGGACAGACCTACGAGCAGTACTTC
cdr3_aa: CASRPGQTYEQYF

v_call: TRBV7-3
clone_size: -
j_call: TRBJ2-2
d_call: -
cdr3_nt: TGTGCCAGCAGCTTAAATGTCCGGGGAACCGGGGAGCTGTTTTTT
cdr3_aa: CASSLNVRGTGELFF

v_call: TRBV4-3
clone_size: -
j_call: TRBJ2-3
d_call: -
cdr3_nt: TGCGCCAGCAGCCAAGATTTTGGGTTAACAGATACGCAGTATTTT
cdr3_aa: CASSQDFGLTDTQYF

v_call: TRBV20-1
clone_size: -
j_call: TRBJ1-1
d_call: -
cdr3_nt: TGCAGTGCCTGGGGGGCTCGTGAAGCTTTCTTT
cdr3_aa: CSAWGAREAFF

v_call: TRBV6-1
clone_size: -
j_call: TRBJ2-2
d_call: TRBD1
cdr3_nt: TGTGCCAGCAGTGAGGAGACAGGGGGCGTTGGGGGCGGGGAGCTGTTTTTT
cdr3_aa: CASSEETGGVGGGELFF

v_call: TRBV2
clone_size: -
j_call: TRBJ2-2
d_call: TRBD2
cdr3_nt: TGTGCCAGCAGAGCAGGGAGGGGAGCAGGCGGGGAGCTGTTTTTT
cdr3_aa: CASRAGRGAGGELFF

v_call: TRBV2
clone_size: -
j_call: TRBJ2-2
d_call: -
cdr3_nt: TGTGCCATTCCAACTACAGGGGACTCCACCGGGGAGCTGTTTTTT
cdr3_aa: CAIPTTGDSTGELFF

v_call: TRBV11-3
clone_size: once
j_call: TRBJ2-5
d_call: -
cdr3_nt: TGTGCCAGCAGCTTAGATGGGCCCAGGGCGGGAGAGACCCAGTACTTC
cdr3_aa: CASSLDGPRAGETQYF

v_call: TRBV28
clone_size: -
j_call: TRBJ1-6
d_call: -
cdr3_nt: TGTGCCAGCAGTTTATTCCGGAATTCACCCCTCCACTTT
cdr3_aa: CASSLFRNSPLHF

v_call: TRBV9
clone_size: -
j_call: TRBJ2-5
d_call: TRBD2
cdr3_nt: TGTGCCAGCAGCGTCTGGGGGGGGGACTTCCAAGAGACCCAGTACTTC
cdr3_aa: CASSVWGGDFQETQYF

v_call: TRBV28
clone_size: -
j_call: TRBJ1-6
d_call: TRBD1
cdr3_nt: TGTGCCAGCAGCCGACAGGGCAGGAGCTTGGGAGGGGATTCACCCCTCCACTTT
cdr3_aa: CASSRQGRSLGGDSPLHF

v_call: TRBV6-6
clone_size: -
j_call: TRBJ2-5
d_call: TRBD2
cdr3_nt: TGTGCCAGCAGTTTAGCAGCGGGGGGGCAAGAGACCCAGTACTTC
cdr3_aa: CASSLAAGGQETQYF

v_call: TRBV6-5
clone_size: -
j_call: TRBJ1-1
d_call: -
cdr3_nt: TGTGCCAGCAGCCTATCAGAATTGAACACTGAAGCTTTCTTT
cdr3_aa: CASSLSELNTEAFF

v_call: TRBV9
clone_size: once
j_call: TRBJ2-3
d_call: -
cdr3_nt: TGTGCCAGCAGACCAGGGGGGGATGGCACAGATACGCAGTATTTT
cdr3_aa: CASRPGGDGTDTQYF

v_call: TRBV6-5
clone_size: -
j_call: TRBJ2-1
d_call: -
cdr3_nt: TGTGCCAGCAGTCCGAAGATATACAATGAGCAGTTCTTC
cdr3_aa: CASSPKIYNEQFF

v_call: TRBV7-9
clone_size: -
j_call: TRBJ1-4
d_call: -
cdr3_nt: TGTGCCAGCAGCTTGGGGGGGACGACCGATAATGAAAAACTGTTTTTT
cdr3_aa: CASSLGGTTDNEKLFF